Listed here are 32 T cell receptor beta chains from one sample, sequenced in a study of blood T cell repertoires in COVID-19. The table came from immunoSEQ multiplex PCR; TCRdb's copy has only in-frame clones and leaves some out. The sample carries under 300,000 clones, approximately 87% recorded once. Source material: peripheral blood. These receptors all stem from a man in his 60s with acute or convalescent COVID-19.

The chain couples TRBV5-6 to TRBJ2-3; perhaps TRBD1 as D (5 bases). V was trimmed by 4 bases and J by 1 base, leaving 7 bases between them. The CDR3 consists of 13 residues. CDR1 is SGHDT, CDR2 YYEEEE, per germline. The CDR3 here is CASSVTGTDTQYF. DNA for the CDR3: TGTGCCAGCAGCGTGACAGGCACAGATACGCAGTATTTT.

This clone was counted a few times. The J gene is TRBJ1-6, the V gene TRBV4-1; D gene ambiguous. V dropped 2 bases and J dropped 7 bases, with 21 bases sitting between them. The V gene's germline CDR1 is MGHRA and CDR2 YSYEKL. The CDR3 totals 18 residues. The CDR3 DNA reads TGCGCCAGCAGCCAAATGGGCCGAAGCCCCTGGAGGAATTCACCCCTCCACTTT. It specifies CASSQMGRSPWRNSPLHF.

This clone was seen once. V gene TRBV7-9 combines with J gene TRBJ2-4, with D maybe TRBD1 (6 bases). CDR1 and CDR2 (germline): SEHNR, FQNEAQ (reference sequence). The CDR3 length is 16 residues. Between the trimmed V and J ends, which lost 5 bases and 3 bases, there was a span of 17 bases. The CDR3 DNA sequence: TGTGCCAGCAGCCTAACCCATAAGGGGGACAAAAACATTCAGTACTTC. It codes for CASSLTHKGDKNIQYF.

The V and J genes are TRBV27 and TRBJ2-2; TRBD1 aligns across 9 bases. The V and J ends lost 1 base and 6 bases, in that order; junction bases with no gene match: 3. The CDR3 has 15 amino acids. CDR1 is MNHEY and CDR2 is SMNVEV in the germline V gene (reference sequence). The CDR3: CASSLLGQGAGELFF. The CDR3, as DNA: TGTGCCAGCAGTTTATTGGGACAGGGCGCCGGGGAGCTGTTTTTT.

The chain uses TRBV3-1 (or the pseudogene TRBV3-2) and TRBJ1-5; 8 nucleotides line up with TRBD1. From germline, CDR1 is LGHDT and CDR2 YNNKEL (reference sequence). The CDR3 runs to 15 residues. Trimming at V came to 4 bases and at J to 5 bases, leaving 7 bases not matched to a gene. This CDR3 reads CASSPSGGADQPQHF. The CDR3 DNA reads TGTGCCAGCAGCCCCTCAGGGGGCGCGGATCAGCCCCAGCATTTT.

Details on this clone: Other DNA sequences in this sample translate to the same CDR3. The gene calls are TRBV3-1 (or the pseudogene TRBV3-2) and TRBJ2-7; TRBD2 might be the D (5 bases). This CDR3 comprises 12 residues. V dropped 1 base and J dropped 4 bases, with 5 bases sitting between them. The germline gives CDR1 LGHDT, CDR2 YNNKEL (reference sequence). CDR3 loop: CASSQGGYEQYF. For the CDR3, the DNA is TGTGCCAGCAGCCAAGGCGGGTACGAGCAGTACTTC.

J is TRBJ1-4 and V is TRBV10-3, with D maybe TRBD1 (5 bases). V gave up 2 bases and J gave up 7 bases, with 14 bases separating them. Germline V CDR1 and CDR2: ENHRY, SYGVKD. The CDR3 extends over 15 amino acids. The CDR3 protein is CAISEAGDSPEKLFF. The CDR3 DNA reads TGTGCCATCAGTGAGGCCGGAGACAGCCCTGAAAAACTGTTTTTT.

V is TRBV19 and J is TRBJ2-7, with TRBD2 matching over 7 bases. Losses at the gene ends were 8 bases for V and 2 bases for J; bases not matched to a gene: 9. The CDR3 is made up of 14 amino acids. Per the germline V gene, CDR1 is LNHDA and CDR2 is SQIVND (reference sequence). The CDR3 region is CASSERGPPYEQYF. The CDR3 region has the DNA TGTGCCAGTTCCGAGCGGGGCCCGCCCTACGAGCAGTACTTC.

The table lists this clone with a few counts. The CDR3 loop reads CSVERAGGPFLYNEQFF. The CDR3 region has the DNA TGCAGCGTTGAACGAGCGGGAGGGCCATTCCTTTACAATGAGCAGTTCTTC. V gene TRBV29-1 combines with J gene TRBJ2-1; the match to TRBD2 covers 10 bases. Per germline, CDR1 SQVTM and CDR2 ANQGSEA. The V segment lost 2 bases and the J segment 4 bases; nucleotides outside the gene matches: 11. The CDR3 loop spans 17 amino acids.

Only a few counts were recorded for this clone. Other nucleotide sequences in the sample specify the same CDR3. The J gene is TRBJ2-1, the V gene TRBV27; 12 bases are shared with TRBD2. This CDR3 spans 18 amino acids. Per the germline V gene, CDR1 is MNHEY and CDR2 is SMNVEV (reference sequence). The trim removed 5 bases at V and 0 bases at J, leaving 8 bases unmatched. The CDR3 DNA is TGTGCCAGCAGTCCTGGACTAGCGGGACAAAGCTCCTACAATGAGCAGTTCTTC. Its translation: CASSPGLAGQSSYNEQFF.

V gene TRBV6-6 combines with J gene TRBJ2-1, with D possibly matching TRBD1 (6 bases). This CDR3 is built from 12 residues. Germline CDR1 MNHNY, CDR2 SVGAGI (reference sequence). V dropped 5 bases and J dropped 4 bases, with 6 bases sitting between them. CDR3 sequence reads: CASSTGYNEQFF. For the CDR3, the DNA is TGTGCCAGCAGTACAGGGTACAATGAGCAGTTCTTC.

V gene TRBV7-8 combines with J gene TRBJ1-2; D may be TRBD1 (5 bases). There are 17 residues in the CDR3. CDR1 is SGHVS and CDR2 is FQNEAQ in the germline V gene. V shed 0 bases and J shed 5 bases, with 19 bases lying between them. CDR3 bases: TGTGCCAGCAGCTTAGCGGGCCGCGGGGCCGGGGCTTATGGCTACACCTTC. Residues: CASSLAGRGAGAYGYTF.

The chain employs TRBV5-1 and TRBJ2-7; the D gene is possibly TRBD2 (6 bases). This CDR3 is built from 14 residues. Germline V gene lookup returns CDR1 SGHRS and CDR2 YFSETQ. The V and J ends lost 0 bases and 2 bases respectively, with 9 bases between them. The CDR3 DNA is TGCGCCAGCAGCTTGGGTTGGGGGGCCTACGAGCAGTACTTC. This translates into CASSLGWGAYEQYF.

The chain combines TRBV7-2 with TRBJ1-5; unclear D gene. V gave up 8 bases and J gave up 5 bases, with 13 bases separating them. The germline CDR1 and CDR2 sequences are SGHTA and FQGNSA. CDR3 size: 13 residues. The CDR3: CASRQQWDQPQHF. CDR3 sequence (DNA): TGTGCCAGCCGACAACAGTGGGATCAGCCCCAGCATTTT. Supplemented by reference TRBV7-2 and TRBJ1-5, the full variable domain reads GAGVSQSPSNKVTEKGKDVELRCDPISGHTALYWYRQSLGQGLEFLIYFQGNSAPDKSGLPSDRFSAERTGGSVSTLTIQRTQQEDSAVYLCASRQQWDQPQHFGDGTRLSIL.

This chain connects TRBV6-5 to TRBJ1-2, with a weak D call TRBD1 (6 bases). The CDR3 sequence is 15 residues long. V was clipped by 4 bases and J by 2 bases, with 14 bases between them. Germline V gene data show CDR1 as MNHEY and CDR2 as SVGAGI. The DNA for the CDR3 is TGTGCCAGCAGTTGGGACACGAGATCCAACTATGGCTACACCTTC. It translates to CASSWDTRSNYGYTF.

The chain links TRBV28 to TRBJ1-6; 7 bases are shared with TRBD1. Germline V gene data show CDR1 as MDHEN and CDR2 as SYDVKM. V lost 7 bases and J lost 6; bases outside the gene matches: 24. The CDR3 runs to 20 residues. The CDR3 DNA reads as TGTGCCAGCACGACAGTCGGGGGTAGAGGAATAGGGACAGTTAATTCACCCCTCCACTTT. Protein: CASTTVGGRGIGTVNSPLHF.

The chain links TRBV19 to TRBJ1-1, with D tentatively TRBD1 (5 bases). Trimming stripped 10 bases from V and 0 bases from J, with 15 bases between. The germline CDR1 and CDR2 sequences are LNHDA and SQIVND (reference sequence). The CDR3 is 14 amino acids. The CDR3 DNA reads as TGTGCCACCGGGGGACGCTCCATGAACACTGAAGCTTTCTTT. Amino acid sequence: CATGGRSMNTEAFF.

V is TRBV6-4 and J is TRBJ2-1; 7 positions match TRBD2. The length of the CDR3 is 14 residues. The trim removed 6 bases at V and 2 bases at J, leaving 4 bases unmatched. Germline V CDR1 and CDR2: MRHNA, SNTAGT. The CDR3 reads CASRREEAYNEQFF. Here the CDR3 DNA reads TGTGCCAGCAGACGGGAGGAAGCCTACAATGAGCAGTTCTTC.

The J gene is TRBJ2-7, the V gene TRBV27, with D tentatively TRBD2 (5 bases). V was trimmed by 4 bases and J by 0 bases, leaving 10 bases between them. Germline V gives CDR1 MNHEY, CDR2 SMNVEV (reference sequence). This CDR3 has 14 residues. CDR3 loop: CASSWRGISYEQYF. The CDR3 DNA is TGTGCCAGCAGTTGGAGAGGGATCTCCTACGAGCAGTACTTC.

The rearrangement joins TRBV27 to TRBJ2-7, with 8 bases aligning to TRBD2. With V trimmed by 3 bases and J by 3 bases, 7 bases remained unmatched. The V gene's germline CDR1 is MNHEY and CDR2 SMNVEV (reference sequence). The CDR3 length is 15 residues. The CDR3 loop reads CASSFGNAGGYEQYF. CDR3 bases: TGTGCCAGCAGTTTTGGTAATGCGGGAGGCTACGAGCAGTACTTC.

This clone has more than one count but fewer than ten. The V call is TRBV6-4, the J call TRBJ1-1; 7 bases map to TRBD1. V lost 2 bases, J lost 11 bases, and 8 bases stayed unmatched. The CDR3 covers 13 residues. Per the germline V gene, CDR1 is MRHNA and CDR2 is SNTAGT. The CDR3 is CASSDKEGARAFF. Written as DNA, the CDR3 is TGTGCCAGCAGTGACAAGGAGGGGGCAAGGGCTTTCTTT.

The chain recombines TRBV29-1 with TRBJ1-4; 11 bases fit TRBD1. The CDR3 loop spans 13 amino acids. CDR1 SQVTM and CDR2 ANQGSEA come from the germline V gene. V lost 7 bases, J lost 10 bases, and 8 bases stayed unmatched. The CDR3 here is CSGITGTGGKLFF. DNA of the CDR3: TGCAGCGGGATTACCGGGACAGGGGGAAAACTGTTTTTT.

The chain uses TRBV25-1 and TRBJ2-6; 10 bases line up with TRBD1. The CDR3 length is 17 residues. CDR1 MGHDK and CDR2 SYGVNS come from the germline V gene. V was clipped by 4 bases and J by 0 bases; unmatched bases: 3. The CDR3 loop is CASSARTGGSGANVLTF. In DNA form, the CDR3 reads TGTGCCAGCAGTGCACGGACAGGGGGCTCTGGGGCCAACGTCCTGACTTTC.

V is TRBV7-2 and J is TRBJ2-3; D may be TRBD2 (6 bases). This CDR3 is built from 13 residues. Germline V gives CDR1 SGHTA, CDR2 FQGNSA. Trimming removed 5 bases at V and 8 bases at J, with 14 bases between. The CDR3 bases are TGTGCCAGCAGCCCGCTGATGGGGGGTACGCAGTATTTT. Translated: CASSPLMGGTQYF.

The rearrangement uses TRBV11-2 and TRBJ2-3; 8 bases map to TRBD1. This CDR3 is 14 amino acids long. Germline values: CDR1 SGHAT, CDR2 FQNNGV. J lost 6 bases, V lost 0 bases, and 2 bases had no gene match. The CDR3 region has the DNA TGTGCCAGCAGCTTAGACAGGGGGCCTGATACGCAGTATTTT. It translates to CASSLDRGPDTQYF.

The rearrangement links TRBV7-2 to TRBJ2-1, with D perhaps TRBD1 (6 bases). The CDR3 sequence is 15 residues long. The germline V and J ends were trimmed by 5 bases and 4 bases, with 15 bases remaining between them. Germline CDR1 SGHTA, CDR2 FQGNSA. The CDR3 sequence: CASSTQGPQYNEQFF. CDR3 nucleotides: TGTGCCAGCAGCACGCAGGGGCCTCAGTACAATGAGCAGTTCTTC. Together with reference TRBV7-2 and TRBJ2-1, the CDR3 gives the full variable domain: GAGVSQSPSNKVTEKGKDVELRCDPISGHTALYWYRQSLGQGLEFLIYFQGNSAPDKSGLPSDRFSAERTGGSVSTLTIQRTQQEDSAVYLCASSTQGPQYNEQFFGPGTRLTVL.

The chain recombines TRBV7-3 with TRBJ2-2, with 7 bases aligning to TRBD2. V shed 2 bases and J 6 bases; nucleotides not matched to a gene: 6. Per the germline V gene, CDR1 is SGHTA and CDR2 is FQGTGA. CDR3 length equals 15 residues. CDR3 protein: CASSLSGRESGELFF. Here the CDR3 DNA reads TGTGCCAGCAGCTTATCAGGGAGGGAGTCCGGGGAGCTGTTTTTT.

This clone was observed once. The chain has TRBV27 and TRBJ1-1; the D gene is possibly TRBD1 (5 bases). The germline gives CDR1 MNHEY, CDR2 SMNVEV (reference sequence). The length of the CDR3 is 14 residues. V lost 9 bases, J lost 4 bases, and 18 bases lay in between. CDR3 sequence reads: CARTPNGGCTEAFF. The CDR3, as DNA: TGTGCCAGGACTCCAAATGGGGGGTGCACTGAAGCTTTCTTT.

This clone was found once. The CDR3 nucleotides are TGTGCCAGCAGCCTTACGTCTAGCGGGGGTAACTACGAGCAGTACTTC. Amino acid sequence: CASSLTSSGGNYEQYF. V and J are TRBV3-1 (or the pseudogene TRBV3-2) and TRBJ2-7, with TRBD2 matching 10 bases. Germline V CDR1 and CDR2: LGHDT, YNNKEL (reference sequence). The V gene end was trimmed by 4 bases and the J gene end by 3 bases; junction bases not matched to a gene: 9. This CDR3 is built from 16 residues.

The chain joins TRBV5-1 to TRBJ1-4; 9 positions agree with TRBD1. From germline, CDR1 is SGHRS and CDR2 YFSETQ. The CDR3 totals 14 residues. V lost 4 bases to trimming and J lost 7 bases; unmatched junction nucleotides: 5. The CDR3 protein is CASSTGQGSEKLFF. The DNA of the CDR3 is TGCGCCAGCAGCACGGGACAGGGAAGTGAAAAACTGTTTTTT.

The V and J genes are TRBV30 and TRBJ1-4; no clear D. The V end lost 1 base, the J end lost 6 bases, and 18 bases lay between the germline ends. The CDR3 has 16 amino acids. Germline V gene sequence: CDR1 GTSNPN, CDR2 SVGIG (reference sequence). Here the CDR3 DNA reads TGTGCCTGGAGTGATCTTAGAGGCCCAGCGGATGAAAAACTGTTTTTT. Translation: CAWSDLRGPADEKLFF.

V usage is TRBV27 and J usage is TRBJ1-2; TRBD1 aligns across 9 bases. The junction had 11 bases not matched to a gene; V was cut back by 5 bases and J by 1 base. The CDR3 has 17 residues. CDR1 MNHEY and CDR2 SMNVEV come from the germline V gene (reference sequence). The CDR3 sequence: CASSPRTGGQINYGYTF. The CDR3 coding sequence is TGTGCCAGCAGTCCTCGCACAGGGGGCCAGATTAACTATGGCTACACCTTC.